This TCR beta chain was sequenced during a study of beta chain features in type 1 diabetes. Study results and limitations: Patients' naive, central memory and Treg TCRB repertoires seemed closer to one another than those of healthy donors. cDNA sequencing could over-represent cells with high TCR expression.

Investigators reverse transcribed all isolated RNA, so they sequenced expressed TCRB transcripts. Clones were read by immunoSEQ multiplex PCR, and TCRdb kept only the in-frame ones, dropping some. Among hundreds of thousands of clones listed, around a sixth were seen once. A note on this clone: Antigen unknown.

The CDR3 length is 18 residues. With 6 bases removed from V and 3 bases from J, the gap between germline ends came to 26 bases. CDR1 is SEHNR and CDR2 is FQNEAQ in the germline V gene (reference sequence). Populations isolated by sorting all had purity greater than 95%. The V and J genes are TRBV7-9 and TRBJ1-1; D is undetermined. The TCR comes from a man between 18 and 29 years old in good health. Sequencing used naive CD4+ T cells from blood. DNA of the CDR3: TGTGCCAGCAGTAAGGGAGAGGTGGGAGAGGTTAGGTACACTGAAGCTTTCTTT. Translated: CASSKGEVGEVRYTEAFF.